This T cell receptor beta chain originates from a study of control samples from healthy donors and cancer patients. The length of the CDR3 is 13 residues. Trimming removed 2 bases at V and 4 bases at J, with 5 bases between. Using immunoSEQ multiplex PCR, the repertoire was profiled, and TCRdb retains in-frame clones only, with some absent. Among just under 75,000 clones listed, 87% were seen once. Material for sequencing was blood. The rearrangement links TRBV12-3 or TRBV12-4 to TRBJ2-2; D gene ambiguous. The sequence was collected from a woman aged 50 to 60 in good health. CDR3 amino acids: CASSLKRTGELFF. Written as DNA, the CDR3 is TGTGCCAGCAGTTTAAAGCGCACCGGGGAGCTGTTTTTT.